This TCR beta chain was sequenced in a study of tumor-infiltrating lymphocytes in localized non-small cell lung cancer. Across the study: The cohort mixed smokers and never-smokers, several histologies, and some post-neoadjuvant-chemotherapy samples. Findings of the study overall: Available tissue quantity limited TCR sequencing to a patient subset. Different pieces of the same tissue were used for each assay. T-cell fraction did not differ between immunotypes IM1 and IM2.

The assay was immunoSEQ multiplex PCR, and TCRdb's table has in-frame clones only and misses some. The repertoire holds some 9,900 clones, around four fifths seen once, with 15% to 20% in the top ten. Regarding this clone: The antigen remains undetermined.

The V and J ends lost 7 bases and 4 bases, in that order; junction bases with no gene match: 19. This CDR3 contains 18 residues. CDR1 MDHEN and CDR2 SYDVKM come from the germline V gene. The receptor was derived from a human donor with non-small cell lung cancer. The specimen was uninvolved lung tissue not adjacent to the tumor. This chain connects TRBV28 to TRBJ1-2; 9 nucleotides align to TRBD1. This CDR3 is CASKFSGGLGQGLYGYTF. DNA for the CDR3: TGTGCCAGCAAGTTCTCTGGGGGCCTGGGACAGGGCCTCTATGGCTACACCTTC.